This T cell receptor beta chain was identified in a study of blood T cell repertoires in COVID-19. The V and J ends lost 1 base and 2 bases, in that order; junction bases with no gene match: 6. The V gene's germline CDR1 is SNHLY and CDR2 FYNNEI. This CDR3 is built from 17 residues. TCRdb keeps only in-frame clones here, not all; method: immunoSEQ multiplex PCR. The data show 25,000 to 30,000 clones, around 63% seen once. The rearrangement links TRBV2 to TRBJ2-5; the match to TRBD2 covers 11 bases. Material for sequencing was peripheral blood. The receptor was derived from a human donor in a cohort sampled during active COVID-19. The CDR3 spells CASSEVGSGGVQETQYF. The CDR3 nucleotides read TGTGCCAGCAGTGAAGTGGGTAGCGGGGGGGTTCAAGAGACCCAGTACTTC.